This TCR beta chain was sequenced during a study of blood T cell repertoires in COVID-19. Study overall: Some COVID-19 samples were acute and others convalescent; all came from the United States, Italy and Spain. PBMCs, B-cell-depleted T cells, or T cells were the source of the cDNA or gDNA that made up the material.

Methods used by the authors: The authors estimated nucleated cell counts from reference gene primer amplification. Profiled with immunoSEQ multiplex PCR; TCRdb holds only in-frame clones, not every one. V, J and clone size are those of that table, while D and trimming were read from the DNA. Among 100,000 to 150,000 clones listed, about 85% were seen once. The V and J ends lost 0 bases and 10 bases respectively, with 15 bases between them. CDR3 length: 14 amino acids. CDR1 and CDR2 from the germline V gene are LGHDT and YNNKEL (reference sequence). The V and J genes are TRBV3-1 (or the pseudogene TRBV3-2) and TRBJ1-1, with D unresolved. Sequenced input: peripheral blood. This clonotype originated in a woman of 80 years or more with acute or convalescent COVID-19. The CDR3 bases are TGTGCCAGCAGCCAAGAACGTTTCCGGGGAGCAGCTTTCTTT. Protein product: CASSQERFRGAAFF.